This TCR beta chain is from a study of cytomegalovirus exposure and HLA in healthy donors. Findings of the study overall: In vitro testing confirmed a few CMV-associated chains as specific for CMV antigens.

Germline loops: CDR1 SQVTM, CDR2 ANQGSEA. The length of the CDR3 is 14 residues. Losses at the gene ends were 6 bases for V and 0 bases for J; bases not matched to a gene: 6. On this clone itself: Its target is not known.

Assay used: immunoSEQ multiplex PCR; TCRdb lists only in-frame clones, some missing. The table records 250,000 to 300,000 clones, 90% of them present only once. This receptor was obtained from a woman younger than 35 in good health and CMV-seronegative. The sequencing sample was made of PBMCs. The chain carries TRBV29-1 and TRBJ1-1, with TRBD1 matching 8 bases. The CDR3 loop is CSVRDRGVNTEAFF. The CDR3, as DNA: TGCAGCGTCAGAGACAGGGGAGTGAACACTGAAGCTTTCTTT.